One and the same sample provided the 30 T cell receptor beta chains below, sequenced in a study of blood T cell repertoires in COVID-19. The method was immunoSEQ multiplex PCR; TCRdb's version includes in-frame clones alone and lacks a portion of them. The sample yields approximately 160,000 clones, around four fifths seen once. Sequencing used peripheral blood. These receptors originate from a woman aged 80 or over with active or convalescent COVID-19.

This clone was picked up one time. The chain recombines TRBV24-1 with TRBJ2-6; a possible D gene is TRBD2 (5 bases). Germline V gene data show CDR1 as KGHDR and CDR2 as SFDVKD. V lost 8 bases, J lost 0 bases, and 22 bases lay in between. The CDR3 runs to 19 residues. The CDR3 loop is CATILVAGVNVSGANVLTF. Here the CDR3 DNA reads TGTGCCACCATTCTAGTTGCCGGGGTTAATGTCTCTGGGGCCAACGTCCTGACTTTC.

This chain uses TRBV28 with TRBJ1-2; TRBD1 agrees at 8 bases. Per germline, CDR1 MDHEN and CDR2 SYDVKM. V lost 5 bases, J lost 4 bases, and 6 bases stayed unmatched. The CDR3 contains 14 residues. The CDR3 DNA sequence: TGTGCCAGCAGTGCAGGGGGCGCCGGCTATGGCTACACCTTC. Amino acid sequence: CASSAGGAGYGYTF.

The rearrangement uses TRBV18 and TRBJ2-1, with D perhaps matching TRBD2 (5 bases). This CDR3 has 11 amino acids. Between the trimmed V and J ends, which lost 6 bases and 10 bases, there was a span of 10 bases. The germline V gene has CDR1 KGHSH and CDR2 LQKENI. The CDR3 region has the DNA TGTGCCAGCTCGCGGACTGAGGAGCAGTTCTTC. Translation gives CASSRTEEQFF.

V usage is TRBV11-2 and J usage is TRBJ2-7; D possibly corresponds to TRBD2 (6 bases). The CDR3 loop spans 14 amino acids. Germline CDR1 SGHAT, CDR2 FQNNGV. Trimming took 5 bases from V and 3 from J, leaving 14 bases between them. The CDR3 DNA is TGTGCCAGCAGCCATCCGGGAGTTCTCTACGAGCAGTACTTC. Translating it yields CASSHPGVLYEQYF.

The chain combines TRBV30 with TRBJ2-6, with 7 bases identical to TRBD1. CDR1 GTSNPN and CDR2 SVGIG come from the germline V gene (reference sequence). The CDR3 length is 15 residues. V shed 0 bases and J 3 bases; nucleotides not matched to a gene: 2. In nucleotides, the CDR3 is TGTGCCTGGAGTGTAGGGGGCCTTGGGGCCAACGTCCTGACTTTC. Protein sequence: CAWSVGGLGANVLTF.

The chain employs TRBV7-2 and TRBJ2-1; D is undetermined. Germline V gene sequence: CDR1 SGHTA, CDR2 FQGNSA. This CDR3 is built from 13 residues. The germline V and J ends were trimmed by 1 base and 8 bases, with 9 bases remaining between them. CDR3 loop: CASSLELLHEQFF. CDR3 sequence (DNA): TGTGCCAGCAGCTTAGAACTTCTCCATGAGCAGTTCTTC.

V is TRBV27 and J is TRBJ1-4, with 7 bases identical to TRBD1. Trimming removed 5 bases from V and 5 bases from J; junction bases left unmatched: 5. Germline loops: CDR1 MNHEY, CDR2 SMNVEV (reference sequence). The CDR3 runs 14 residues. This chain's CDR3 is CASSEGTVNEKLFF. In DNA form, the CDR3 reads TGTGCCAGCAGTGAGGGGACAGTAAATGAAAAACTGTTTTTT.

CDR3 protein: CAINQAGGQGDTQYF. The CDR3 region has the DNA TGTGCCATCAACCAAGCGGGGGGGCAGGGAGATACGCAGTATTTT. This rearrangement joins TRBV10-3 to TRBJ2-3, with TRBD2 identical over 10 bases. Per germline, CDR1 ENHRY and CDR2 SYGVKD. V shed 7 bases and J 5 bases; nucleotides not matched to a gene: 9. CDR3 length equals 15 residues.

The gene calls are TRBV6-5 and TRBJ1-2; TRBD1 agrees at 8 bases. The CDR3 contains 14 residues. Germline V gene lookup returns CDR1 MNHEY and CDR2 SVGAGI. J gave up 4 bases and V 6 bases, and 7 bases lay outside the gene matches. CDR3 DNA: TGTGCCAGCAGCTATGGGACAGGAGGCTATGGCTACACCTTC. As protein: CASSYGTGGYGYTF.

The V gene is TRBV14, the J gene TRBJ1-5; no reliable D call. Germline-derived CDR1 and CDR2 are SGHDN and FVKESK. CDR3 length: 14 residues. V shed 0 bases and J shed 6 bases, with 9 bases lying between them. This CDR3 reads CASSQDSGVQPQHF. As DNA, the CDR3 is TGTGCCAGCAGCCAAGATTCAGGTGTTCAGCCCCAGCATTTT.

The chain is built from TRBV6-5 and TRBJ1-4, with 9 bases aligning to TRBD1. This CDR3 contains 13 residues. The V gene end was trimmed by 8 bases and the J gene end by 8 bases; junction bases not matched to a gene: 6. The germline CDR1 and CDR2 sequences are MNHEY and SVGAGI. The CDR3 sequence is CASQRTGAEKLFF. DNA for the CDR3: TGTGCCAGCCAGAGGACAGGGGCCGAAAAACTGTTTTTT.

V usage is TRBV19 and J usage is TRBJ1-2; a weak D match, TRBD1 (6 bases). The CDR3 sequence is 18 residues long. The germline gives CDR1 LNHDA, CDR2 SQIVND (reference sequence). V was clipped by 7 bases and J by 0 bases, with 24 bases between them. CDR3 residues: CASTTSRTAPSSNYGYTF. DNA of the CDR3: TGTGCCAGTACCACCTCCAGGACAGCGCCGTCTTCTAACTATGGCTACACCTTC.

There are a few counts of this clone. The gene calls are TRBV4-2 and TRBJ1-4, with D possibly matching TRBD1 (6 bases). The CDR3 runs 17 residues. Looked up from germline, CDR1 is LGHNA and CDR2 is YNFKEQ. The V and J ends lost 0 bases and 5 bases respectively, with 16 bases between them. The CDR3 is CASSQDEWTASNEKLFF. Here the CDR3 DNA reads TGTGCCAGCAGCCAAGATGAGTGGACAGCGAGCAATGAAAAACTGTTTTTT.

A single count supports this clone. The gene calls are TRBV5-1 and TRBJ1-1; tentative D call: TRBD1 (5 bases). Germline V lookup: CDR1 SGHRS, CDR2 YFSETQ. The CDR3 contains 13 residues. V was trimmed by 2 bases and J by 0 bases, leaving 5 bases between them. The CDR3 protein is CASSFRVNTEAFF. DNA for the CDR3: TGCGCCAGCAGCTTCAGGGTGAACACTGAAGCTTTCTTT.

This clone has at least ten counts. In the same sample, other DNA sequences code for this CDR3. The chain combines TRBV7-2 with TRBJ1-3; TRBD1 matches 7 bases. CDR3 size: 15 residues. V dropped 4 bases and J dropped 0; count of bases not matched to a gene: 3. The V gene's germline CDR1 is SGHTA and CDR2 FQGNSA. The CDR3 reads CASSWDSSSGNTIYF. The CDR3, as DNA: TGTGCCAGCAGCTGGGACAGTAGCTCTGGAAACACCATATATTTT.

V is TRBV12-3 or TRBV12-4 and J is TRBJ1-5; D not certain. The CDR3 is 13 amino acids. Deletions cut 2 bases from V and 7 bases from J, with 9 bases between. CDR3 protein: CASSLRLWQPQHF. CDR3 in DNA: TGTGCCAGCAGTTTAAGACTTTGGCAGCCCCAGCATTTT.

This clone came up a few times. The chain is built from TRBV6-5 and TRBJ1-5; D gene uncertain. Germline V gene data show CDR1 as MNHEY and CDR2 as SVGAGI. CDR3 length: 13 amino acids. V was pared by 6 bases and J by 3 bases, with 9 bases between. CDR3 amino acids: CASRPDINQPQHF. CDR3 nucleotide sequence: TGTGCCAGCAGGCCCGACATCAATCAGCCCCAGCATTTT.

This chain connects TRBV11-2 to TRBJ2-5; D is undetermined. Per the germline V gene, CDR1 is SGHAT and CDR2 is FQNNGV. This CDR3 spans 15 amino acids. Deletions cut 5 bases from V and 0 bases from J, with 13 bases between. Here the CDR3 reads CASSTFTLDQETQYF. CDR3 coding DNA: TGTGCCAGCAGCACCTTCACCTTAGACCAAGAGACCCAGTACTTC.

The rearrangement uses TRBV11-2 and TRBJ2-1, with 11 positions matching TRBD1. V gave up 4 bases and J gave up 3 bases; unmatched junction bases: 2. The germline CDR1 and CDR2 sequences are SGHAT and FQNNGV. The length of the CDR3 is 15 residues. CDR3 nucleotide sequence: TGTGCCAGCAGCTCCGGGACAGGGGGCTACAATGAGCAGTTCTTC. Translated, it gives CASSSGTGGYNEQFF.

The V call is TRBV11-2, the J call TRBJ2-7; D ambiguous. Germline V lookup: CDR1 SGHAT, CDR2 FQNNGV. V dropped 1 base and J dropped 1 base, with 8 bases sitting between them. This CDR3 is built from 14 residues. CDR3 DNA: TGTGCCAGCAGCTTAGGGCAGTTTTCCTACGAGCAGTACTTC. Translating gives CASSLGQFSYEQYF.

The V and J genes are TRBV27 and TRBJ1-2; 7 bases line up with TRBD1. V was pared by 6 bases and J by 5 bases, with 6 bases of the junction left unmatched. The CDR3 spans 13 residues. The V gene's germline CDR1 is MNHEY and CDR2 SMNVEV (reference sequence). DNA for the CDR3: TGTGCCAGCAGGGCAACAGGGGCATATGGCTACACCTTC. It is translated as CASRATGAYGYTF.

This chain connects TRBV27 to TRBJ2-7; 8 nucleotides align to TRBD1. With V trimmed by 2 bases and J by 5 bases, 5 bases remained unmatched. The CDR3 has 14 residues. The V gene's germline CDR1 is MNHEY and CDR2 SMNVEV (reference sequence). The CDR3 reads CASSLEPGGHEQYF. The CDR3 DNA sequence: TGTGCCAGCAGTTTAGAGCCAGGGGGCCACGAGCAGTACTTC.

The rearrangement uses TRBV3-1 (or the pseudogene TRBV3-2) and TRBJ1-3, with a tentative D call TRBD1 (5 bases). Trimming stripped 4 bases from V and 4 bases from J, with 11 bases between. The germline gives CDR1 LGHDT, CDR2 YNNKEL (reference sequence). There are 14 residues in the CDR3. DNA for the CDR3: TGTGCCAGCAGCCCGCGCCCAGGGGGAAACACCATATATTTT. Translation gives CASSPRPGGNTIYF.

This clone was seen only a few times. The genes are TRBV4-3 and TRBJ2-7, with 8 bases fitting TRBD1. The CDR3 covers 15 residues. The junction had 7 bases not matched to a gene; V was cut back by 2 bases and J by 4 bases. The germline V gene encodes CDR1 LGHNA and CDR2 YSLEER. CDR3: CASSQTSRGPYEQYF. In DNA form, the CDR3 reads TGCGCCAGCAGCCAAACATCCAGGGGGCCTTACGAGCAGTACTTC.

This chain connects TRBV9 to TRBJ1-5; 7 positions match TRBD1. Germline assignment: CDR1 SGDLS and CDR2 YYNGEE. The CDR3 has 17 residues. V dropped 3 bases and J dropped 4; count of bases not matched to a gene: 13. The chain's CDR3 is CASSARRRQGLNQPQHF. As DNA, the CDR3 is TGTGCCAGCAGCGCGAGAAGGCGACAGGGCCTAAATCAGCCCCAGCATTTT.

The CDR3 reads CASSPLGGSGNTIYF. CDR3 bases: TGTGCCAGCAGCCCTCTGGGAGGATCTGGAAACACCATATATTTT. This chain uses TRBV7-2 with TRBJ1-3; D ambiguous. Germline V CDR1 and CDR2: SGHTA, FQGNSA. There are 15 residues in the CDR3. Between the trimmed V and J ends, which lost 5 bases and 1 base, there was a span of 12 bases.

The CDR3 here is CASSHLDRGETQYF. The CDR3 DNA sequence: TGTGCCAGCTCTCATCTTGACCGAGGGGAGACCCAGTACTTC. The chain employs TRBV18 and TRBJ2-5; D possibly corresponds to TRBD2 (5 bases). V lost 6 bases, J lost 5 bases, and 16 bases lay in between. Germline values: CDR1 KGHSH, CDR2 LQKENI. This CDR3 is built from 14 residues.

The rearrangement links TRBV28 to TRBJ2-4; TRBD2 aligns across 7 bases. The CDR3 consists of 12 residues. V gave up 4 bases and J gave up 11 bases; unmatched junction bases: 5. Germline-derived CDR1 and CDR2 are MDHEN and SYDVKM. The CDR3 DNA reads TGTGCCAGCAGTTCGGGGACTACCCTTCAGTACTTC. Amino acid sequence: CASSSGTTLQYF.

This clone has only one observation. The V call is TRBV7-2, the J call TRBJ1-6, with D perhaps TRBD1 (5 bases). Germline V lookup: CDR1 SGHTA, CDR2 FQGNSA. Deletions cut 0 bases from V and 7 bases from J, with 10 bases between. This CDR3 comprises 15 residues. The CDR3 DNA follows: TGTGCCAGCAGCTTAGCCTCAGGGCCCAATTCACCCCTCCACTTT. Protein: CASSLASGPNSPLHF.

The rearrangement joins TRBV9 to TRBJ1-2; D is unresolved. The V end was cut by 4 bases, the J end by 8 bases, with 21 bases between. Germline V gives CDR1 SGDLS, CDR2 YYNGEE. The CDR3 consists of 15 residues. This CDR3 is CASSPELNLPWGYTF. Here the CDR3 DNA reads TGTGCCAGCAGCCCCGAGCTCAACTTACCTTGGGGCTACACCTTC.